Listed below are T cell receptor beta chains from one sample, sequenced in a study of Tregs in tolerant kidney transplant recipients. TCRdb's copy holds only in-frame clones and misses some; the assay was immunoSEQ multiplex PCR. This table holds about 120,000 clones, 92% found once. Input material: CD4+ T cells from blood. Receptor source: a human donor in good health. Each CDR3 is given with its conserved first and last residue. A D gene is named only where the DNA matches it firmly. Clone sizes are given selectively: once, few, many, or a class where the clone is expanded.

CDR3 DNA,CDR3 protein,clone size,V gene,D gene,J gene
TGTGCCAGCCAGAGGGGGACGGGCACAGATACGCAGTATTTT,CASQRGTGTDTQYF,once,TRBV5-4,NA,TRBJ2-3
TGTGCCAGCAGCTTGCCGGGACTAGCGGCCGCGAACACCGGGGAGCTGTTTTTT,CASSLPGLAAANTGELFF,NA,TRBV7-9,TRBD2,TRBJ2-2
TGTGCCAGCAGTGCCGTGGTGGGCGGGATTGGCAATGAGCAGTTCTTC,CASSAVVGGIGNEQFF,NA,TRBV25-1,NA,TRBJ2-1
TGTGCCAGCAGCGTCCGGGTATACCTCCTCTCCGCCGGGGAGCTGTTTTTT,CASSVRVYLLSAGELFF,NA,TRBV9,NA,TRBJ2-2
TGTGCCAGCAGCCGCACCCGGGACATCAACACCGGGGAGCTGTTTTTT,CASSRTRDINTGELFF,NA,TRBV11-2,NA,TRBJ2-2
TGTGCCAGCAGCGGCTACGGCGACGGGATTAATCGTTTGAATGGCTACACCTTC,CASSGYGDGINRLNGYTF,NA,TRBV7-2,NA,TRBJ1-2
TGCGCCAGCAGCTTCCGGGACAGGGCGGACGAGCAGTACTTC,CASSFRDRADEQYF,once,TRBV5-1,TRBD1,TRBJ2-7
TGCGCCAGCAGCTTACCCCCGGGACTACCTGGAAATGAGCAGTTCTTC,CASSLPPGLPGNEQFF,NA,TRBV5-1,TRBD2,TRBJ2-1
TGTGCCAGCAGCTTAGGGGACCCCGCAGGGACCCAGTACTTC,CASSLGDPAGTQYF,NA,TRBV7-2,NA,TRBJ2-5
TGTGCCAGCAGCTCCGCTAGCGGGAGGGCCAAAAACATTCAGTACTTC,CASSSASGRAKNIQYF,NA,TRBV11-1,TRBD2,TRBJ2-4
TGTGCCAGCAGTTGGGACTACTCCTACGAGCAGTACTTC,CASSWDYSYEQYF,NA,TRBV27,TRBD2,TRBJ2-7
TGTGCCACCAGCCTCGGGACAGCCAAAAACATTCAGTACTTC,CATSLGTAKNIQYF,once,TRBV15,NA,TRBJ2-4
TGTGCCAGCTCACCCTCCGGGACAGGGGTCACCGGGGAGCTGTTTTTT,CASSPSGTGVTGELFF,NA,TRBV18,TRBD1,TRBJ2-2
TGTGCCAGCACCCTTACGGGGGCGATTTATGAGACCCAGTACTTC,CASTLTGAIYETQYF,NA,TRBV6-1,NA,TRBJ2-5
TGCGCCAGCAGCGTCGGACGGAACTATGGCTACACCTTC,CASSVGRNYGYTF,NA,TRBV5-1,NA,TRBJ1-2
TGTGCCAGCTCACCAAAGAGTATCCGGGACTATGAGCAGTTCTTC,CASSPKSIRDYEQFF,NA,TRBV18,NA,TRBJ2-1
TGTGCCAGCAGATTTAGACAGGATAATTCACCCCTCCACTTT,CASRFRQDNSPLHF,NA,TRBV7-8,NA,TRBJ1-6
TGTGCCAGTAGTACGGGTTCCTCTGGAAACACCATATATTTT,CASSTGSSGNTIYF,NA,TRBV19,NA,TRBJ1-3
TGTGCCTGGAGTGTACAGGGATATCAGCCCCAGCATTTT,CAWSVQGYQPQHF,NA,TRBV30,NA,TRBJ1-5
TGTGCCAGCAGCTTCGCCAGCGTCGGTTCTTTGGAGACCCAGTACTTC,CASSFASVGSLETQYF,NA,TRBV7-6,NA,TRBJ2-5
TGTGCCAGCAGCCCGTACCAAGAGACCCAGTACTTC,CASSPYQETQYF,NA,TRBV2,NA,TRBJ2-5
TGTGCCATCAGTGACCGGGAAGAGACCCAGTACTTC,CAISDREETQYF,NA,TRBV10-3,NA,TRBJ2-5
TGTGCCAGCAGCTTTCTACCTGCAACTAATGAAAAACTGTTTTTT,CASSFLPATNEKLFF,NA,TRBV7-8,NA,TRBJ1-4
TGTGCCAGCAGCACAACAGGAATTTGGACCCAGTACTTC,CASSTTGIWTQYF,NA,TRBV5-4,NA,TRBJ2-5
TGTGCCAGCTCACCACAGGGGAGGCCACCCCTCCACTTT,CASSPQGRPPLHF,NA,TRBV18,NA,TRBJ1-6
TGTGCCAGCAGTGCTTTGGGACTAGCTGAGGTGGAGACCCAGTACTTC,CASSALGLAEVETQYF,NA,TRBV2,TRBD2,TRBJ2-5
TGTGCCAGCAGTCAGACTAGCGCTGCGGGTAATACGCAGTATTTT,CASSQTSAAGNTQYF,NA,TRBV7-2,TRBD2,TRBJ2-3
TGTGCCACCAGCAGAGACAGGGGTAATTGGCCCCAGCATTTT,CATSRDRGNWPQHF,NA,TRBV15,NA,TRBJ1-5
TGTGCCAGCAGCTTAACGACCCGGATTTCTAGCGGGGGGACAGATACGCAGTATTTT,CASSLTTRISSGGTDTQYF,NA,TRBV7-3,TRBD2,TRBJ2-3
TGTGCCAGCAGGCCCTGGGAAGGCTATGGCTACACCTTC,CASRPWEGYGYTF,NA,TRBV6-5,NA,TRBJ1-2
TGTGCCAGCTCAGGACAGGGAGACACCGGGGAGCTGTTTTTT,CASSGQGDTGELFF,NA,TRBV18,TRBD1,TRBJ2-2
TGTGCTCGGGGGCGGCGGGGGCCCACAGATACGCAGTATTTT,CARGRRGPTDTQYF,NA,TRBV30,NA,TRBJ2-3
TGTGCCAGCAAAAACGGACAGGGGCGGTACGAGCAGTACTTC,CASKNGQGRYEQYF,NA,TRBV6-5,TRBD1,TRBJ2-7
TGTGCCAGCAGCTTAGGGACAGGGGGGAATCAGCCCCAGCATTTT,CASSLGTGGNQPQHF,few,TRBV7-6,TRBD1,TRBJ1-5
TGTGCCAGCAGAGTGGGGACCGAGAACACTGAAGCTTTCTTT,CASRVGTENTEAFF,NA,TRBV6-4,NA,TRBJ1-1
TGTGCCAGCAGCAAGGGGGCCGGATACGAGCAGTACTTC,CASSKGAGYEQYF,once,TRBV21-1,NA,TRBJ2-7
TGCGCCAGCTCAACCCTCGGGACTTACACTGAAGCTTTCTTT,CASSTLGTYTEAFF,NA,TRBV4-1,NA,TRBJ1-1
TGCGCCAGCACTTTAGGACAGGGCCAAGAGACCCAGTACTTC,CASTLGQGQETQYF,NA,TRBV5-1,TRBD1,TRBJ2-5
TGTGCCAGTAGTATATACGGGGGCGGCCGCTCAAACATTCAGTACTTC,CASSIYGGGRSNIQYF,NA,TRBV19,NA,TRBJ2-4
TGTGCCATCAGTGAGGGGACAGCGAACACTGAAGCTTTCTTT,CAISEGTANTEAFF,NA,TRBV10-3,TRBD1,TRBJ1-1
TGTGCCAGCAGCTTGGACCCCCGAAGAGCGCAGTATTTT,CASSLDPRRAQYF,NA,TRBV6-5,NA,TRBJ2-3
TGTGCCTGGAGTGATAAGGGGGTCCTTAACTATGGCTACACCTTC,CAWSDKGVLNYGYTF,NA,TRBV30,NA,TRBJ1-2
TGCGCCAGCAGCTTGAGTAGCGGGGGCCGCCTCACCTACGAGCAGTACTTC,CASSLSSGGRLTYEQYF,NA,TRBV5-1,TRBD2,TRBJ2-7
TGTGCCAGCAGTGATGGGGACAGAATTTATAGCAATCAGCCCCAGCATTTT,CASSDGDRIYSNQPQHF,NA,TRBV6-1,TRBD1,TRBJ1-5
TGTGCTAGTGGTTTGGTAGGCGGTCAAGCAGATACGCAGTATTTT,CASGLVGGQADTQYF,NA,TRBV12-5,NA,TRBJ2-3
TGTGCTAGTGGTTTGGTCCTTACTAGCGGGAGGGCCAGGGAGCAGTTCTTC,CASGLVLTSGRAREQFF,NA,TRBV12-5,TRBD2,TRBJ2-1
TGTGCCAGCAGCCACGGACAGCACAATGAGCAGTTCTTC,CASSHGQHNEQFF,NA,TRBV7-7,NA,TRBJ2-1
TGTGCCAGCTCCAGGGGACTAGCGGGAGTCGAGCAGTACTTC,CASSRGLAGVEQYF,NA,TRBV18,TRBD2,TRBJ2-7
TGTGCCAGCAGACCTGGCGGGAGGAGTGAGACCCAGTACTTC,CASRPGGRSETQYF,NA,TRBV5-4,TRBD2,TRBJ2-5
TGCGCCAGCAGAAGACACACCTCAGCGGGCAGTGATGAAAAACTGTTTTTT,CASRRHTSAGSDEKLFF,once,TRBV5-1,NA,TRBJ1-4
TGCGCCAGCAGCCACCCTGGGGGGGATGATGAAGCTTTCTTT,CASSHPGGDDEAFF,once,TRBV4-1,NA,TRBJ1-1
TGTGCCAGTAGTATTGGCAGGCCCTCTGGAAACACCATATATTTT,CASSIGRPSGNTIYF,NA,TRBV19,NA,TRBJ1-3
TGTGCCAGCAGTGTGACGGGGGGGCATTTGGAGACCCAGTACTTC,CASSVTGGHLETQYF,NA,TRBV7-3,TRBD2,TRBJ2-5
TGTGCCAGCAGTTATAAGGTCGGGGCGATACCCTACGAGCAGTACTTC,CASSYKVGAIPYEQYF,NA,TRBV6-6,NA,TRBJ2-7
TGCAGCGTTGAAGTGGGGGCTCTGATTGATACGCAGTATTTT,CSVEVGALIDTQYF,once,TRBV29-1,NA,TRBJ2-3
TGTGCCTGGGAACCAGGGGTCTTTACCTATGGCTACACCTTC,CAWEPGVFTYGYTF,NA,TRBV30,NA,TRBJ1-2
TGTGCCAGCAGCCGCGGGCCGTGGACTGAAGCTTTCTTT,CASSRGPWTEAFF,NA,TRBV11-2,NA,TRBJ1-1
TGTGCCAGCAGAAAGACGAGAGAGACCCAGTACTTC,CASRKTRETQYF,NA,TRBV6-5,NA,TRBJ2-5
TGCGCCAGCAGCCACATACAGGGGGCTCGGGCCGGGGAGCTGTTTTTT,CASSHIQGARAGELFF,NA,TRBV4-1,TRBD1,TRBJ2-2